This T cell receptor beta chain was recorded in a study of cytomegalovirus exposure and HLA in healthy donors (dated by TCRdb to the late 2010s). Regarding the complete study: An earlier analysis of approximately 640 of the donors reported about 250 Gb of sequence data and around 120 million unique TCR beta sequences from roughly 180 million T cells. Roughly 290 gigabases of sequencing data and 70 million to 95 million unique TCR sequences made up an early release that covered nearly 650 HLA-typed donors. Of the roughly 400 genotyped donors, 81% were placed in the genetic ancestry cluster associated with self-reported Caucasian donors. The study aimed to test whether cataloging public T cell receptors could reveal signatures of past pathogen exposure. Using immunosequencing, the study profiled T cell repertoires from 500 to 800 subjects and related those repertoires to cytomegalovirus serostatus. A separate validation cohort of about 110 different subjects was used in addition to the 666-subject first cohort. To predict cytomegalovirus infection status, the study combined high-throughput TCR immunosequencing, statistical association of individual TCRs with disease status, and machine learning. To study patterns of TCR occurrence, a later analysis re-analyzed previously published TCR beta repertoires from around 700 donors and added high-resolution HLA genotyping. Rather than using new phenotypic data, the later analysis identified candidate immune exposures from TCR beta sequences and from how often those sequences occurred across donors. An earlier analysis of nearly 600 of the donors applied high-throughput TCR beta sequencing to assess whether each TCR beta V gene segment acted as functional or pseudogenic. Donor age, sex, ethnicity and CMV serostatus were compiled alongside the repertoire data. A later genetic analysis used genome-wide SNP genotypes for about three fifths of the 666 donors, treating that subset as a discovery cohort. Every repertoire in the discovery cohort had been generated on one and the same sequencing platform. HLA typing covered class I and class II loci at four-digit resolution. Typing coverage differed by locus: A, B, C, DRB1 and DQB1 were typed in roughly 620-630 donors, DQA1 in 522, DPA1 in some 570, and DPB1 in roughly 450. Because of strong linkage in the cohort, four to six DR-DQ haplotypes were treated as single units for association and clustering. Among 350 to 400 genotyped donors of the cohort, an average of approximately 250,000 unique TCR beta nucleotide sequences were sequenced per donor, about a sixth of them non-productive. Study-wide conclusions, independent of this receptor: Assigning TCR associations to individual alleles was difficult when HLA alleles, especially DR and DQ, strongly co-occurred. Because HLA typing was missing for some donors at each locus, association tests included only the typed subset. Specific HLA alleles were associated with 16,951 TCR beta sequences at a false discovery rate of 0.05 in a later analysis. A later analysis found that most CMV-associated TCR beta chains appeared HLA-restricted, with HLA associations seemingly driven largely by CMV exposure. A few of the identified cytomegalovirus-associated TCR beta chains were confirmed in vitro to be specific for cytomegalovirus antigens. Presence/absence analyses assumed roughly uniform sequencing depth across donors, an assumption that may not hold. In this cohort, only TCR beta chains were sequenced, and detectable features were limited by the absence of alpha or paired-chain data. The 87-base-pair reads could not distinguish some IMGT-functional V segments, including TRBV6-2 and TRBV6-3, so those segments were excluded. In a later analysis, several top co-occurrence clusters were reported to appear linked to parvovirus B19, influenza, CMV and Epstein-Barr virus. Most TCR sequences were observed very rarely across donors, whereas some public TCRs were present in many individuals. The earlier analysis of fewer than 750 of the donors excluded some 15 rarely observed V segments, including chromosome 9 orphons, because counts were too low. According to a later analysis, TCR association rates differed among HLA loci, with DRB1 alleles showing the most associated TCRs and HLA-C alleles showing the fewest. Broadly in line with IMGT annotations, most TCR beta V segments showed up in productive rearrangements about 87% or about 30% of the time in an earlier analysis of 450 to 600 of the donors. The classifier was reported to diagnose cytomegalovirus status with high specificity and sensitivity in both the original cohort and the validation cohort. CMV serostatus was the only immune exposure information available for the cohort. In a later genetic analysis, fewer N-insertions in productive TCRs were reported among donors in an Asian-associated ancestry cluster than the roughly 700-donor mean. A cluster of highly shared sequence variants was judged likely to represent a technical artifact of the sequencing pipeline. A total of roughly 160 TCR beta chains were listed by the study as associated with cytomegalovirus. Correlated functional status among segregating V segments might be attributable to linkage disequilibrium, but an unknown experimental factor could not be ruled out. A further reported finding was that TCR beta sequences accurately predicted the HLA-A and HLA-B alleles for most subjects in the first cohort. In a later genetic analysis, a missense DCLRE1C variant was associated with V-gene and J-gene trimming of TCR beta chains, and the association was replicated in an independent cohort. In a later analysis, HLA-associated TCR beta chains were found to be more clonally expanded and to have lower generation probabilities than equally common non-associated chains. The authors suggested that the approach could potentially be extended to other disease states and immunological phenotypes.

Library prep was done by the immunoSEQ multiplex PCR assay. For the multiplex PCR, a mixture combining 60 forward primers for TCR Vbeta segments and 13 reverse primers for TCR Jbeta segments was used. The CDR3 region of rearranged TCR beta genes was amplified from genomic DNA by a multiplex PCR assay. Amplified TCR beta libraries were sequenced as 87-base-pair reads on the Illumina HiSeq System. The paper's processing steps were these. In a later analysis, 80 million or so unique TCR beta chains were counted across the roughly 670 repertoires, and approximately 11 million of these chains were shared by at least two donors. Raw reads were error-corrected and collapsed into unique sequences by a nearest-neighbor algorithm in which closely related sequences were merged to remove PCR and sequencing errors. V, D and J gene segments were assigned by aligning CDR3 sequences to IMGT reference sequences. Each retained sequence needed at least a six-nucleotide match to both a V gene segment and a J gene segment. Rearrangements were classified as productive when the CDR3 lacked stop codons and remained in frame with V and J, and all other rearrangements were classified as non-productive. CDR3 was defined according to IMGT convention as the region running from the second conserved V-encoded cysteine to the conserved J-encoded phenylalanine. The earlier analysis of roughly 590 of the donors excluded sequences that lacked an unambiguous match to a single V gene segment. An earlier analysis of 587 of the donors called V segments functional above 56.7% productive rearrangements and segregating when the between-donor standard deviation exceeded 5%. A statistical classification framework was built for diagnosing cytomegalovirus status from the catalog of TCR beta chain sequences. A later analysis assigned V and J genes by comparing TCR nucleotide sequences with IMGT/GENE-DB human TR gene sequences. The TCRdist pipeline was used in a later analysis to assign CDR3 sequences and most-parsimonious VDJ recombination scenarios. A later analysis defined each TCR beta chain by its CDR3 amino acid sequence plus V-gene family, and excluded reads lacking a unique V-gene family. A later analysis removed 592 highly shared, low-generation-probability nucleotide sequences to deal with suspected cross-contamination and a sequencing artifact. In a later analysis, a clonal expansion index was calculated for each public chain from normalized within-repertoire ranks of inferred template counts. A later analysis computed generation probabilities with a VDJ recombination model fitted to out-of-frame rearrangements, and checked the results against IGoR. A later analysis scored TCR-TCR, TCR-HLA and TCR-CMV co-occurrence with hypergeometric tests, applying a repertoire-size bias correction to TCR pairs. False discovery rates were estimated in a later analysis by permuting HLA or CMV assignments 20 times. A later analysis grouped co-occurring TCRs with DBSCAN, adding TCRdist sequence similarity when clustering within HLA-allele-positive subsets. For co-occurrence clustering, repertoires with fewer than 30,000 or more than 120,000 public chains were excluded, along with a handful of repertoires with anomalous nucleotide sharing. TCRdb holds this immuneACCESS table with in-frame rearrangements only. Some clones are missing; in checked studies, unresolved V genes explain under half, and the rest has no known cause. The V and J calls and clone size are taken from that table; D and trimming were inferred from the DNA. This sample lists about 170,000 clones; just under 80% were detected once. About 3.1% of the sample rests with the top ten.

In total, approximately 610 healthy bone marrow donors made up the cohort. At the time of sampling, every cohort member was nominally healthy, though immune exposures that went unrecorded were likely present. The donor tested CMV seropositive, placing the donor among the approximately 310 seropositive members of the cohort. Each donor provided a peripheral blood sample, and peripheral blood mononuclear cells were used for TCR beta sequencing. The Qiagen DNeasy Blood Extraction Kit was used to extract genomic DNA from the blood cell samples. As regards this clone: Its target antigen remains unknown. Nothing much larger sits one base from this clone, and base qualities are not available.

The germline V gene specifies ENHRY as CDR1 and SYGVKD as CDR2. From cysteine to phenylalanine, the CDR3 is 17 amino acids long. The DNA shown is the 51-base CDR3, in frame from base 1. Ends trimmed: V by 0 bases, J by 6 bases; bases unmatched to a gene: 7. What was sequenced was PBMCs. This TCR came from a woman aged 45-59 years in good health and CMV-seropositive. The rearrangement combines TRBV10-3 with TRBJ2-2, with TRBD2 matching 10 junction bases. The nucleotide sequence is given as TGTGCCATCAGTGAGTCGATTCTCAGCGGGAGGGCCGGGGAGCTGTTTTTT. This is translated as CAISESILSGRAGELFF.